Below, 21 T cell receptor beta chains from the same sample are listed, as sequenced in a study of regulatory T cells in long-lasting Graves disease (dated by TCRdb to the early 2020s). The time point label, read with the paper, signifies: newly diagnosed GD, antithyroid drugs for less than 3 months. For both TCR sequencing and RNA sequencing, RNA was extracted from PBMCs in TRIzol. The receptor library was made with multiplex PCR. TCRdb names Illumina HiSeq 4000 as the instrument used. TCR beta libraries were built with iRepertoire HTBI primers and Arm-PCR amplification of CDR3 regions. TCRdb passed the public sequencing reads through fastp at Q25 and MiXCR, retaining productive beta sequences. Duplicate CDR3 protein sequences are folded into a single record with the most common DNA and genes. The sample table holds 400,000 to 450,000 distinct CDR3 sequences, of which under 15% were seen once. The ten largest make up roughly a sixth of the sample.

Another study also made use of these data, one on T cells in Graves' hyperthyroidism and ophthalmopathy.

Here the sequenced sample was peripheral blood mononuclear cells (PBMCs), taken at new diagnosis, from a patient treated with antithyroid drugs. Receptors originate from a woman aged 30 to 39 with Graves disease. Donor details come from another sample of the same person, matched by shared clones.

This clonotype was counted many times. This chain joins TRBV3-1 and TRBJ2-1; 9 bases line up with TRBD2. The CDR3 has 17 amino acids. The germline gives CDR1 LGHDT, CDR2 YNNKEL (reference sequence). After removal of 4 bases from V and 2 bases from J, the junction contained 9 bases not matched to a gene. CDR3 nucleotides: TGTGCCAGCAGCCCCCACTTAGCGGGAGCCACCTACAATGAGCAGTTCTTC. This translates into CASSPHLAGATYNEQFF.

CDR3 protein: CASAWTSGSLGDTQYF. The CDR3 region has the DNA TGTGCCAGCGCCTGGACTAGCGGGAGTTTGGGTGATACGCAGTATTTT. The chain combines TRBV2 with TRBJ2-3, with 13 bases that match TRBD2. Germline V lookup: CDR1 SNHLY, CDR2 FYNNEI. This CDR3 is built from 16 residues. With V trimmed by 8 bases and J by 6 bases, 11 bases remained unmatched.

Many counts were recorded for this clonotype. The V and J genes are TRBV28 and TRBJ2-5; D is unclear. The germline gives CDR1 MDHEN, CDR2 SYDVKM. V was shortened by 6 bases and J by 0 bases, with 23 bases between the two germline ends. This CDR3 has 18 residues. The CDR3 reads CASSPSFIGPLYQETQYF. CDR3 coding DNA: TGTGCCAGCAGCCCCTCCTTTATTGGACCGTTGTACCAAGAGACCCAGTACTTC. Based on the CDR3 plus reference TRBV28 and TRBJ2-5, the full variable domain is DVKVTQSSRYLVKRTGEKVFLECVQDMDHENMFWYRQDPGLGLRLIYFSYDVKMKEKGDIPEGYSVSREKKERFSLILESASTNQTSMYLCASSPSFIGPLYQETQYFGPGTRLLVL.

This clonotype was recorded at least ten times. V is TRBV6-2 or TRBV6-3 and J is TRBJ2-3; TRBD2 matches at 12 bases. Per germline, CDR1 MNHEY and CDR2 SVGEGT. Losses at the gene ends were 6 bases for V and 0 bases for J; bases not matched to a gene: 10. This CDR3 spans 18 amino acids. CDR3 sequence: CASRQGTSGFLSTDTQYF. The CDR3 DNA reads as TGTGCCAGCAGACAGGGGACTAGCGGGTTCTTGAGCACAGATACGCAGTATTTT.

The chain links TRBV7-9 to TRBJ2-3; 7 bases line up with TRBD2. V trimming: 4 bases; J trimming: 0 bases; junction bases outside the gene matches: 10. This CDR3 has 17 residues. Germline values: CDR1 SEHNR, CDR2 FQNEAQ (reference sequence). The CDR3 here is CASSWGGGGASTDTQYF. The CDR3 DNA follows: TGTGCCAGCAGCTGGGGGGGTGGAGGAGCAAGCACAGATACGCAGTATTTT.

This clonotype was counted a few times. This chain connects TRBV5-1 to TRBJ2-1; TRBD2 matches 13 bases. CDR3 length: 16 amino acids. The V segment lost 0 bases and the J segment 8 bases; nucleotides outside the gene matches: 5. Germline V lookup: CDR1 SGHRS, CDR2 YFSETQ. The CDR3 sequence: CASSLGTSGSRDEQFF. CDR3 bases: TGCGCCAGCAGCTTGGGGACTAGCGGGAGTAGGGATGAGCAGTTCTTC.

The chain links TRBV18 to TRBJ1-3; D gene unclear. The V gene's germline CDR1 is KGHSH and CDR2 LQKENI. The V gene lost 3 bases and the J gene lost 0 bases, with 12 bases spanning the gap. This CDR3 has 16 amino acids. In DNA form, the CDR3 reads TGTGCCAGCTCACCCACTCCGCCGAGCTCTGGAAACACCATATATTTT. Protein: CASSPTPPSSGNTIYF.

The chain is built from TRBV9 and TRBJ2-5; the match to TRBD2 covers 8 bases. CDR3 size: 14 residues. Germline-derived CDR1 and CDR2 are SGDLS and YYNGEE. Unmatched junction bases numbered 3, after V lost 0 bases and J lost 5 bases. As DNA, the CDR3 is TGTGCCAGCAGCGTAGCTACGGGAGGGGAGACCCAGTACTTC. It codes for CASSVATGGETQYF.

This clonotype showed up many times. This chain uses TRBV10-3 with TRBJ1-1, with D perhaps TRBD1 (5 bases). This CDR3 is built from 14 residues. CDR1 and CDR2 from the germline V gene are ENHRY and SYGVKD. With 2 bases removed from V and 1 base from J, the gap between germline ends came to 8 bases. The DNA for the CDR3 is TGTGCCATCAGTGAGCTCGGGGCGAACACTGAAGCTTTCTTT. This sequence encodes CAISELGANTEAFF.

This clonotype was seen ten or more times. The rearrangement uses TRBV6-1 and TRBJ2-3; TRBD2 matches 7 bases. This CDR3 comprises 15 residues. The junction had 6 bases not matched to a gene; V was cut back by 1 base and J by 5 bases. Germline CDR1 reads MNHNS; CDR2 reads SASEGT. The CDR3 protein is CASSEVWGGGDTQYF. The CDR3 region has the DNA TGTGCCAGCAGTGAAGTGTGGGGGGGGGGAGATACGCAGTATTTT.

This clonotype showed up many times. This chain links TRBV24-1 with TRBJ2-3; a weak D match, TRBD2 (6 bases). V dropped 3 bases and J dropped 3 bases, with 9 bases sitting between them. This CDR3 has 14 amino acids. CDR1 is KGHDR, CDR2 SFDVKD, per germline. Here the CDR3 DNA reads TGTGCCACCAGTGATCCCGGGGGAACAGATACGCAGTATTTT. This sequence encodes CATSDPGGTDTQYF.

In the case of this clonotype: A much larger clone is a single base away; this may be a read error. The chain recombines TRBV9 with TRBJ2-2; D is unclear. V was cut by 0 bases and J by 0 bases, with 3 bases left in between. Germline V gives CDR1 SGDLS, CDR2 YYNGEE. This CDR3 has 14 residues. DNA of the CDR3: TGTGCCAGCAGCGTAGGGGCGAACACCGGGGAGCTGTTTTTT. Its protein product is CASSVGANTGELFF.

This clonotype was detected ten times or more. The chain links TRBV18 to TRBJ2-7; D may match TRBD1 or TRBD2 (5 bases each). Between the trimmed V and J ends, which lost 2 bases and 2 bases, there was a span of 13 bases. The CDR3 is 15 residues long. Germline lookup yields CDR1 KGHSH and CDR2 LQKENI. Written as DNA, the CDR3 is TGTGCCAGCTCACCAATTGATGGGGGAACCTACGAGCAGTACTTC. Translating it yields CASSPIDGGTYEQYF.

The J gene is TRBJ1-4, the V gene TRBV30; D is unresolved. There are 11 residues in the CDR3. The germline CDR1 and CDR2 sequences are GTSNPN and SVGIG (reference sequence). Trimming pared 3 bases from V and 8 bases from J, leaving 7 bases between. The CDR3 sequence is CAWRVAEKLFF. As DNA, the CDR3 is TGTGCCTGGAGAGTGGCAGAAAAACTGTTTTTT.

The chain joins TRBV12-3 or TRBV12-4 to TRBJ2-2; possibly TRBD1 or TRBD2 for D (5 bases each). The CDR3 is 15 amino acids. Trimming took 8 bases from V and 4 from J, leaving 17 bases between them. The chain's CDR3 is CASGPWGRGTGELFF. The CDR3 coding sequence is TGTGCCAGCGGTCCCTGGGGCCGGGGCACCGGGGAGCTGTTTTTT.

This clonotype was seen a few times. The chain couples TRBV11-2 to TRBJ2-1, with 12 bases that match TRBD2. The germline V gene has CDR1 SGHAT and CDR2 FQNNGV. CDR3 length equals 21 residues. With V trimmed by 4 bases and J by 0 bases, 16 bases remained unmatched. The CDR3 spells CASSSPHRTSGTEFSYNEQFF. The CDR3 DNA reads TGTGCCAGCAGCTCCCCACATAGGACTAGCGGGACCGAGTTCTCCTACAATGAGCAGTTCTTC.

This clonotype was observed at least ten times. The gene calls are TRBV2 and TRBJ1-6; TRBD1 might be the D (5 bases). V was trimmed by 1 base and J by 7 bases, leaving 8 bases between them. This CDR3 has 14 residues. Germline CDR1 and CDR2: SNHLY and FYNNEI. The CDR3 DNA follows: TGTGCCAGCAGTGAAGTGACAGAGAATTCACCCCTCCACTTT. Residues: CASSEVTENSPLHF.

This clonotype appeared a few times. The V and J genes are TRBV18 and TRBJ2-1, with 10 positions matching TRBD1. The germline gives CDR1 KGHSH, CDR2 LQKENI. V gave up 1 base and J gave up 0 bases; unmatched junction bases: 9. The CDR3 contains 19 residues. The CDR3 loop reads CASSPLGDRGPSSYNEQFF. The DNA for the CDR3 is TGTGCCAGCTCACCACTGGGGGACAGGGGCCCTAGCTCCTACAATGAGCAGTTCTTC.

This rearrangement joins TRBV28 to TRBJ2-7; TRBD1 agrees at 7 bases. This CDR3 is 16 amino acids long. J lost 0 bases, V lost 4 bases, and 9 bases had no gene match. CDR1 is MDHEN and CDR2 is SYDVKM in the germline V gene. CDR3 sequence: CASSSQDRVSSYEQYF. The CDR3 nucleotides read TGTGCCAGCAGTTCCCAAGACAGGGTCTCCTCCTACGAGCAGTACTTC.

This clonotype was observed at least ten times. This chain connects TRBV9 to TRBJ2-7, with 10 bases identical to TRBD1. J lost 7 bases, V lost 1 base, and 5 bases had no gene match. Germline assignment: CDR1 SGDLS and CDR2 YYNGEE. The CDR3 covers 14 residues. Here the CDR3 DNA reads TGTGCCAGCAGCGTATATGGGACAGGGGAAGAGCAGTACTTC. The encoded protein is CASSVYGTGEEQYF.

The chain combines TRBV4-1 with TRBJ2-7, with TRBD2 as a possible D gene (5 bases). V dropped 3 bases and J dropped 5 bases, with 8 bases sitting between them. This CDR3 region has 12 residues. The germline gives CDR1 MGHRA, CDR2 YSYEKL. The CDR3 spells CASSHTGNEQYF. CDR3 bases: TGCGCCAGCAGCCACACGGGGAACGAGCAGTACTTC.